This T cell receptor (beta chain) comes out of a study of shared clonotypes between healthy human individuals. The V end lost 1 base, the J end lost 0 bases, and 11 bases lay between the germline ends. This CDR3 region has 15 residues. Germline values: CDR1 SGHNT, CDR2 YYREEE (reference sequence). The protocol was immunoSEQ multiplex PCR, while the TCRdb copy is restricted to in-frame clones and leaves out a portion. The sample carries around 370,000 clones, roughly 96% recorded once. The chain combines TRBV5-4 with TRBJ2-7, with D possibly matching TRBD2 (5 bases). This TCR derives from a young man in good health. Sequencing used memory CD8+ T cells sorted from blood. This sample's subset: CD45RO+ cells pooled with CCR7-negative TemRA cells. CDR3 residues: CASSLTGSRSYEQYF. The DNA for the CDR3 is TGTGCCAGCAGCTTGACGGGATCCCGCTCCTACGAGCAGTACTTC.